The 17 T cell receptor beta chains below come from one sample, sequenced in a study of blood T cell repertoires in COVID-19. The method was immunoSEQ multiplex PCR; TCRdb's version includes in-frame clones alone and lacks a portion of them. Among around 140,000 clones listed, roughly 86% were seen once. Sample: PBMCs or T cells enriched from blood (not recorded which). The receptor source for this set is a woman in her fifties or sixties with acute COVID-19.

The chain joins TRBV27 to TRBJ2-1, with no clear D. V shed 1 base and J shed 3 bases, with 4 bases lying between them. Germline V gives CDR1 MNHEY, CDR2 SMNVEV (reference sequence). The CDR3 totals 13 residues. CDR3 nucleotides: TGTGCCAGCAGTTTATACGGCTACAATGAGCAGTTCTTC. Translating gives CASSLYGYNEQFF.

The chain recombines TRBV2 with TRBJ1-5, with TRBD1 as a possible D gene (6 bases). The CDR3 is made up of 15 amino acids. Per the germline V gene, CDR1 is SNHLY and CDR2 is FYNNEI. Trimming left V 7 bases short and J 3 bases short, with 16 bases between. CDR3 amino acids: CASTEFRDINQPQHF. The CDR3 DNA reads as TGTGCCAGCACAGAATTCCGGGACATCAATCAGCCCCAGCATTTT.

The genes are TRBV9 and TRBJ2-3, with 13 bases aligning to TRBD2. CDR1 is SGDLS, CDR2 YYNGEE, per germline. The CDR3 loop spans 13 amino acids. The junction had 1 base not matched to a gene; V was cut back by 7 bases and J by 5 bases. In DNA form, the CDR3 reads TGTGCCAGCCGGACTAGCGGGAGAGATACGCAGTATTTT. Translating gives CASRTSGRDTQYF.

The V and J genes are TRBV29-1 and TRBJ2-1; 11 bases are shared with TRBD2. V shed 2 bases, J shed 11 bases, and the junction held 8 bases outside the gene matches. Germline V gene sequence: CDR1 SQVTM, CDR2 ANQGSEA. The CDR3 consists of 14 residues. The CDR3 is CSVELLAGEQKQFF. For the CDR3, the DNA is TGCAGCGTTGAACTACTAGCGGGAGAACAGAAGCAGTTCTTC.

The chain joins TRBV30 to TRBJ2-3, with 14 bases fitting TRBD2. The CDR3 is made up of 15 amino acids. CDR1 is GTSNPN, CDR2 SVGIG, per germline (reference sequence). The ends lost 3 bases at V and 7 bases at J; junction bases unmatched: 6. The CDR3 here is CAWSGTSGRTNTQYF. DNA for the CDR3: TGTGCCTGGAGCGGGACTAGCGGGAGAACAAATACGCAGTATTTT.

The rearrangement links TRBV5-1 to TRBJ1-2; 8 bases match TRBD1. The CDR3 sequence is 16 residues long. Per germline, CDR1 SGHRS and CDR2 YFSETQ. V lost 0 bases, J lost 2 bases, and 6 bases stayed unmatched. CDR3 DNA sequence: TGCGCCAGCAGCTTGGGGCCTAGACAGGGGAACTATGGCTACACCTTC. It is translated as CASSLGPRQGNYGYTF.

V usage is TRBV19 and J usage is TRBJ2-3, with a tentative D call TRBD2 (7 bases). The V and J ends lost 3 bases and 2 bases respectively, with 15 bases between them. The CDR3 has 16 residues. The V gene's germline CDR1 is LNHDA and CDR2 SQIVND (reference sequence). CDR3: CASSMESAGATDTQYF. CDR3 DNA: TGTGCCAGTAGTATGGAGTCGGCGGGGGCCACAGATACGCAGTATTTT.

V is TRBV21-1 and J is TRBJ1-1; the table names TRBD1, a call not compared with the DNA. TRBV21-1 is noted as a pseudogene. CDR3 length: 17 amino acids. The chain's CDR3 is CASSPRDRGCGGLFAFF. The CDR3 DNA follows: TGTGCCAGCAGCCCCCGGGACAGGGGGTGTGGGGGACTGTTCGCTTTCTTT.

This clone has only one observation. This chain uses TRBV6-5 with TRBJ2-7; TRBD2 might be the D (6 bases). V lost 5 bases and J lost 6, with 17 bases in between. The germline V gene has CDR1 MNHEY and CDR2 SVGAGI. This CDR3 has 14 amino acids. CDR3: CASSPLTGETEQYF. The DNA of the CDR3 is TGTGCCAGCAGTCCGCTCACGGGAGAAACCGAGCAGTACTTC.

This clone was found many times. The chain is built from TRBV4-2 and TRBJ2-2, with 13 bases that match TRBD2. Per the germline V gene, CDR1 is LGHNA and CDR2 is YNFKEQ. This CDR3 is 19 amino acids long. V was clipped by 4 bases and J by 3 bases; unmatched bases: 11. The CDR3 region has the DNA TGTGCCAGCAGCCTCCAACTAGCGGGAGGGCCCGGGGACACCGGGGAGCTGTTTTTT. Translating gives CASSLQLAGGPGDTGELFF.

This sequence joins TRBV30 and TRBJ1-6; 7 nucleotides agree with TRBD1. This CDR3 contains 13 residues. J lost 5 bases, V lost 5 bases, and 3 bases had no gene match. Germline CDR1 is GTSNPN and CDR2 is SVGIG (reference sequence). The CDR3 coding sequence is TGTGCCTGGGGACAGGATCATAATTCACCCCTCCACTTT. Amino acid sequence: CAWGQDHNSPLHF.

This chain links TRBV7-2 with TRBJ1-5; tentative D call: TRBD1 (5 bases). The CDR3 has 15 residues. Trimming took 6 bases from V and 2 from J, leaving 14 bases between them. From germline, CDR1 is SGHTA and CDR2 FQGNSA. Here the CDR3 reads CASRAMIGGNQPQHF. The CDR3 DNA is TGTGCCAGCAGAGCAATGATAGGGGGCAATCAGCCCCAGCATTTT.

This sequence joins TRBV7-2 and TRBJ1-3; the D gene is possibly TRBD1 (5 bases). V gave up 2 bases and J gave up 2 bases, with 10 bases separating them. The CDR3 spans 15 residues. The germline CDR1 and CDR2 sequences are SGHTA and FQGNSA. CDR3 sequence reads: CASSLQGMAGNTIYF. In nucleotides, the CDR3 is TGTGCCAGCAGCTTACAGGGTATGGCTGGAAACACCATATATTTT.

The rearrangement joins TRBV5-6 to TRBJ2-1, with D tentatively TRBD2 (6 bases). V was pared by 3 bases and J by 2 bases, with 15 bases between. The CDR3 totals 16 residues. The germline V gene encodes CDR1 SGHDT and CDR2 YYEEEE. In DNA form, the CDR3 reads TGTGCCAGCAGCTCACGACTAGTCGGGACCTACAATGAGCAGTTCTTC. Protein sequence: CASSSRLVGTYNEQFF.

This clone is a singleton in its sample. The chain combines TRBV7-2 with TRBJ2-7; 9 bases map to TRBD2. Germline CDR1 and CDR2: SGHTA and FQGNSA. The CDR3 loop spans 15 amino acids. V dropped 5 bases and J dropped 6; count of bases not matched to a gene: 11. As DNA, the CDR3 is TGTGCCAGCAGCCTTATTACCGGGACTAGCTCCGAGCAGTACTTC. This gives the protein CASSLITGTSSEQYF.

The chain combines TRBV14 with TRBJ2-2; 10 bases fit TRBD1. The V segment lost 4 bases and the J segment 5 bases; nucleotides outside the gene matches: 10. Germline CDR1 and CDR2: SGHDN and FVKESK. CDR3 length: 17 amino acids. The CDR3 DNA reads TGTGCCAGCAGCCCCCTAGCCCGGACAGGGGGAACCGGGGAGCTGTTTTTT. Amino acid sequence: CASSPLARTGGTGELFF.

The CDR3 reads CASSVAGTSTDTQYF. The DNA of the CDR3 is TGTGCCAGCAGCGTAGCGGGTACTAGCACAGATACGCAGTATTTT. The chain joins TRBV9 to TRBJ2-3, with D unclear. The CDR3 is 15 residues long. The germline CDR1 and CDR2 sequences are SGDLS and YYNGEE. Trimming shortened V by 0 bases and J by 0 bases, and 8 bases separated the two germline ends.